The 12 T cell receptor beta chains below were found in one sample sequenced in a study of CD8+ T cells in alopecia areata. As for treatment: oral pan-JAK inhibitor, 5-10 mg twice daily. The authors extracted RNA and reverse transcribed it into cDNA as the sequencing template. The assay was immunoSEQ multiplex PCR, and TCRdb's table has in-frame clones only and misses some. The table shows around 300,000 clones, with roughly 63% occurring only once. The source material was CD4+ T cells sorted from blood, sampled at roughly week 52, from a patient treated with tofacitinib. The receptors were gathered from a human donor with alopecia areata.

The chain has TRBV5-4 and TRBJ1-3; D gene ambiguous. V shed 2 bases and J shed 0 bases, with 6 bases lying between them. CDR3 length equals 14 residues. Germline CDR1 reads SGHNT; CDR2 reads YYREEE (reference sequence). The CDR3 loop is CASSFYASGNTIYF. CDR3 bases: TGTGCCAGCAGCTTTTATGCCTCTGGAAACACCATATATTTT.

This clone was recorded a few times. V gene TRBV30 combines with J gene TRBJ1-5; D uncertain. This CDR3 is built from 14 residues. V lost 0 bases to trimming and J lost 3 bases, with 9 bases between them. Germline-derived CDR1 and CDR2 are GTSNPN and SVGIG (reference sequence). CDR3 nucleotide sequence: TGTGCCTGGAGTGTACAAACCGCCAATCAGCCCCAGCATTTT. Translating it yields CAWSVQTANQPQHF.

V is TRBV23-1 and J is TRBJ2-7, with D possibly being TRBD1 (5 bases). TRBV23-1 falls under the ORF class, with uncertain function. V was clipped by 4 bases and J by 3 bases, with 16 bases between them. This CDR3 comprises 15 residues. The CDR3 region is CASSRHRPALYEQYF. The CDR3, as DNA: TGCGCCAGCAGTCGACACAGGCCGGCCCTCTACGAGCAGTACTTC.

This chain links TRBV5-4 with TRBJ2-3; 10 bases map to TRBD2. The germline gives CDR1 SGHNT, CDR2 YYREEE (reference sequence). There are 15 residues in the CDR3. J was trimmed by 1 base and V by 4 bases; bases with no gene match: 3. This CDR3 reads CASSRTSGRTDTQYF. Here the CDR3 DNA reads TGTGCCAGCAGCAGGACTAGCGGCCGCACAGATACGCAGTATTTT.

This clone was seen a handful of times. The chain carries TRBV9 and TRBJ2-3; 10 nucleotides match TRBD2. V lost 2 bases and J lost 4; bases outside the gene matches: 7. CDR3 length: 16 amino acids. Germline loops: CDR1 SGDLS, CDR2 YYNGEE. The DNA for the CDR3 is TGTGCCAGCAGCGTCGCACTAGCGGGGACCTCAGATACGCAGTATTTT. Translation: CASSVALAGTSDTQYF.

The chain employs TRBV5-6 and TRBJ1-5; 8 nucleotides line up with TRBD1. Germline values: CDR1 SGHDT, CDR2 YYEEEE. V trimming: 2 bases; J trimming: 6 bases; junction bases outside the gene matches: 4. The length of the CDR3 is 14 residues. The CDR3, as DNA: TGTGCCAGCAGCTTCAGGACAGGGTTTCAGCCCCAGCATTTT. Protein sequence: CASSFRTGFQPQHF.

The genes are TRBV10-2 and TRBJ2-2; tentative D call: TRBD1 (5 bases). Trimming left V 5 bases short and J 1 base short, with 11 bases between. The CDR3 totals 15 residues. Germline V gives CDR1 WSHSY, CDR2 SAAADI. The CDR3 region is CASSKGHMNTGELFF. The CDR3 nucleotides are TGCGCCAGCAGTAAGGGGCATATGAACACCGGGGAGCTGTTTTTT.

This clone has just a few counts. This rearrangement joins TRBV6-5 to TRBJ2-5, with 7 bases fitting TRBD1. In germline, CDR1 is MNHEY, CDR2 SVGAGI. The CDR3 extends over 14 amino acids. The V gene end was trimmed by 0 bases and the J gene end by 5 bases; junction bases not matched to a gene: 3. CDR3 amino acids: CASSYSQGWETQYF. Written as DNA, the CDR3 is TGTGCCAGCAGTTACTCACAGGGGTGGGAGACCCAGTACTTC.

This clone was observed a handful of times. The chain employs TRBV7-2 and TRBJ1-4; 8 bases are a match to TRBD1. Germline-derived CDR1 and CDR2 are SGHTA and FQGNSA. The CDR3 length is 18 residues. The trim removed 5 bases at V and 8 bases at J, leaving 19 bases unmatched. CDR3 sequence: CASSPGLGNGQGGEKLFF. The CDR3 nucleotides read TGTGCCAGCAGCCCTGGACTGGGGAACGGACAGGGTGGAGAAAAACTGTTTTTT.

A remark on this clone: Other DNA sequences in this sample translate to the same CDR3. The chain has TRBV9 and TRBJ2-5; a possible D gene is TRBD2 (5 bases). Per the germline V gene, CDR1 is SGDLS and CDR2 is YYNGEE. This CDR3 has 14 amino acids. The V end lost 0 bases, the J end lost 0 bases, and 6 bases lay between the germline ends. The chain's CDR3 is CASSVGGDQETQYF. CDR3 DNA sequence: TGTGCCAGCAGCGTAGGGGGAGACCAAGAGACCCAGTACTTC.

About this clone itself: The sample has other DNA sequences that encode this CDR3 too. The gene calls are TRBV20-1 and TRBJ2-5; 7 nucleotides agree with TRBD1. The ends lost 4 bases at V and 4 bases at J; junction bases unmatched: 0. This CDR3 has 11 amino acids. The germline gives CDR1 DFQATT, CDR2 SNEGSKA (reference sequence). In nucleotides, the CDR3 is TGCAGTGCTACAGGGGGAGAGACCCAGTACTTC. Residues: CSATGGETQYF.

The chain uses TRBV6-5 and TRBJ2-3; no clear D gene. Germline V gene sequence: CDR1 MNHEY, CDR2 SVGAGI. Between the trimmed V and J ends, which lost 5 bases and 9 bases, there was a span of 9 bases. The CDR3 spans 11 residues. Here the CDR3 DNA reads TGTGCCAGCAGTGAAGCTGAAACGCAGTATTTT. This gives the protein CASSEAETQYF.